Listed here are 3 T cell receptor beta chains from one sample, sequenced in a study of CD8+CD57+ T cells in acquired aplastic anemia. For CDR3 and TCR beta VDJ profiling, genomic DNA was the template used. MiXCR was run by TCRdb on the reads, yielding one entry per CDR3 protein. The data contain about 200,000 distinct CDR3 sequences, more than 55% of them seen just once; the ten biggest clones take up around 60%. The patients chosen for sequencing had shown expansion of CD8+CD57+ cells (detected by flow cytometry). The sequenced material came from sorted CD4+, CD8+, or CD8+CD57+ T cells (not recorded which) from PBMCs. All receptors come from a human donor with aplastic anemia.

V gene TRBV29-1 combines with J gene TRBJ2-7, with D perhaps TRBD1 or TRBD2 (7 bases each). The CDR3 consists of 12 residues. V shed 7 bases and J shed 6 bases, with 16 bases lying between them. Germline V CDR1 and CDR2: SQVTM, ANQGSEA. CDR3 region: CSAWEGAGEQYF. The CDR3 DNA sequence: TGCAGCGCCTGGGAGGGGGCCGGCGAGCAGTACTTC.

The CDR3, as DNA: TGTGCCAGTAGTCCCAGGGGTGAGGCCACCGGGGAGCTGTTTTTT. It is translated as CASSPRGEATGELFF. This chain links TRBV19 with TRBJ2-2; tentative D call: TRBD1 (6 bases). Per the germline V gene, CDR1 is LNHDA and CDR2 is SQIVND (reference sequence). The CDR3 totals 15 residues. Trimming shortened V by 5 bases and J by 4 bases, and 14 bases separated the two germline ends.

This chain uses TRBV25-1 with TRBJ2-2; a weak D match, TRBD2 (6 bases). Per germline, CDR1 MGHDK and CDR2 SYGVNS. The CDR3 runs 16 residues. V was shortened by 2 bases and J by 8 bases, with 18 bases between the two germline ends. This CDR3 is CASSERVGDSSGELFF. CDR3 in DNA: TGTGCCAGCAGTGAACGGGTAGGGGACTCCTCAGGGGAGCTGTTTTTT.